Each of the 19 T cell receptor beta chains below was sequenced from the same sample in a study of shared clonotypes between healthy human individuals. Some clones are missing from TCRdb's copy, which holds only in-frame ones; the method was immunoSEQ multiplex PCR. Here the sample spans 2 million to 3 million clones, approximately 92% being singletons. The sample comprised naive CD4+ T cells sorted from blood. Regarding subset: CD45RA+ positively selected. The receptors were gathered from a man younger than 35 in good health.

The V and J genes are TRBV7-2 and TRBJ2-7; D remains unclear. The CDR3 contains 12 residues. The germline V and J ends were trimmed by 4 bases and 2 bases, with 6 bases remaining between them. The germline V gene has CDR1 SGHTA and CDR2 FQGNSA. CDR3 loop: CASSSNPYEQYF. DNA for the CDR3: TGTGCCAGCAGCTCGAATCCCTACGAGCAGTACTTC.

The chain recombines TRBV4-3 with TRBJ2-1; TRBD2 agrees at 8 bases. The CDR3 sequence is 17 residues long. With 0 bases clipped from V and 3 bases from J, the junction kept 7 bases outside the gene matches. Per germline, CDR1 LGHNA and CDR2 YSLEER. DNA of the CDR3: TGCGCCAGCAGCCAAGATCTTACGGGAGGGATCTACAATGAGCAGTTCTTC. As protein: CASSQDLTGGIYNEQFF.

The chain links TRBV5-4 to TRBJ1-5; D remains ambiguous. Germline lookup yields CDR1 SGHNT and CDR2 YYREEE (reference sequence). The ends were cut back, 0 bases at V and 6 bases at J, with 13 bases in the middle. The CDR3 runs 15 residues. The CDR3 DNA reads TGTGCCAGCAGCTTGGGGGGTTCTTTAGGTCAGCCCCAGCATTTT. Its protein product is CASSLGGSLGQPQHF.

V and J are TRBV30 and TRBJ1-1; D is ambiguous. The V gene lost 1 base and the J gene lost 1 base, with 7 bases spanning the gap. This CDR3 has 13 amino acids. Germline CDR1 reads GTSNPN; CDR2 reads SVGIG (reference sequence). The CDR3 nucleotides read TGTGCCTGGAGTGGTGAGGAGAACACTGAAGCTTTCTTT. This sequence encodes CAWSGEENTEAFF.

The rearrangement uses TRBV27 and TRBJ2-7; possible D gene TRBD2, 6 bases. Deletions cut 7 bases from V and 2 bases from J, with 12 bases between. CDR3 size: 13 residues. The germline gives CDR1 MNHEY, CDR2 SMNVEV (reference sequence). CDR3 region: CASMGTPTYEQYF. CDR3 coding DNA: TGTGCCAGCATGGGGACTCCCACCTACGAGCAGTACTTC.

The chain combines TRBV9 with TRBJ1-5; possibly TRBD1 for D (5 bases). Germline-derived CDR1 and CDR2 are SGDLS and YYNGEE. V was pared by 0 bases and J by 9 bases, with 16 bases between. CDR3 size: 15 residues. The DNA of the CDR3 is TGTGCCAGCAGCGTAGATGGGGGACCCGGCGGGCCCCAGCATTTT. As protein: CASSVDGGPGGPQHF.

The chain is built from TRBV6-5 and TRBJ2-7; D perhaps matches TRBD2 (6 bases). The V gene lost 6 bases and the J gene lost 4 bases, with 16 bases spanning the gap. Germline values: CDR1 MNHEY, CDR2 SVGAGI. CDR3 length equals 14 residues. This chain's CDR3 is CASRRDSGQYEQYF. CDR3 sequence (DNA): TGTGCCAGCAGAAGGGACTCCGGCCAGTACGAGCAGTACTTC.

The chain combines TRBV10-3 with TRBJ2-6; D is unresolved. V was clipped by 0 bases and J by 0 bases, with 3 bases between them. This CDR3 spans 15 amino acids. CDR1 and CDR2 from the germline V gene are ENHRY and SYGVKD. CDR3 in DNA: TGTGCCATCAGTGAGTCGATCTCTGGGGCCAACGTCCTGACTTTC. Protein sequence: CAISESISGANVLTF.

The gene calls are TRBV11-2 and TRBJ2-1, with 14 bases lining up with TRBD2. Germline V gene lookup returns CDR1 SGHAT and CDR2 FQNNGV. The CDR3 length is 17 residues. The ends lost 6 bases at V and 1 base at J; junction bases unmatched: 5. This chain's CDR3 is CASRRLAGGISYNEQFF. As DNA, the CDR3 is TGTGCCAGCAGAAGACTAGCGGGAGGGATTTCCTACAATGAGCAGTTCTTC.

The table lists this clone with a count of one. The sample has other DNA sequences that encode this CDR3 too. The chain links TRBV4-1 to TRBJ1-6; D is uncertain. CDR1 is MGHRA and CDR2 is YSYEKL in the germline V gene. V was cut by 0 bases and J by 0 bases, with 6 bases left in between. The CDR3 is made up of 16 amino acids. The DNA of the CDR3 is TGCGCCAGCAGCCAAGAAGTGAGCTCCTATAATTCACCCCTCCACTTT. It codes for CASSQEVSSYNSPLHF.

The CDR3 DNA is TGTGCCAGCAGCCGGACAGGGGTCGCCGTTAGCCAGCATTCACCCCTCCACTTT. This encodes CASSRTGVAVSQHSPLHF. J is TRBJ1-6 and V is TRBV5-4; 9 bases agree with TRBD1. Trimming cost V 4 bases and J 8 bases; bases outside gene matches: 16. CDR1 is SGHNT and CDR2 is YYREEE in the germline V gene (reference sequence). The CDR3 has 18 amino acids.

The chain joins TRBV21-1 to TRBJ1-5; the table calls TRBD1, which could not be checked here. TRBV21-1 is an annotated pseudogene. The CDR3 contains 15 residues. This CDR3 reads CASSLTGESNQPQHF. The CDR3, as DNA: TGTGCCAGCAGCCTTACAGGGGAGAGCAATCAGCCCCAGCATTTT.

The chain employs TRBV7-2 and TRBJ2-7; TRBD2 matches 7 bases. The germline CDR1 and CDR2 sequences are SGHTA and FQGNSA. The CDR3 is made up of 15 amino acids. V lost 2 bases to trimming and J lost 5 bases; unmatched junction nucleotides: 9. CDR3 region: CASSLRGRPLDEQYF. The CDR3 DNA follows: TGTGCCAGCAGCTTACGCGGGAGACCGCTTGACGAGCAGTACTTC. The variable domain in full, with the rest retrieved from reference TRBV7-2 and TRBJ2-7, is GAGVSQSPSNKVTEKGKDVELRCDPISGHTALYWYRQSLGQGLEFLIYFQGNSAPDKSGLPSDRFSAERTGGSVSTLTIQRTQQEDSAVYLCASSLRGRPLDEQYFGPGTRLTVT.

This chain uses TRBV6-1 with TRBJ2-7; TRBD1 aligns across 7 bases. After removal of 6 bases from V and 0 bases from J, the junction contained 5 bases not matched to a gene. Per the germline V gene, CDR1 is MNHNS and CDR2 is SASEGT. The CDR3 consists of 14 residues. For the CDR3, the DNA is TGTGCCAGCAGCCCCACAGGGGACTCCTACGAGCAGTACTTC. This gives the protein CASSPTGDSYEQYF.

The rearrangement links TRBV7-8 to TRBJ2-7; D remains ambiguous. Germline CDR1 and CDR2: SGHVS and FQNEAQ. The CDR3 runs to 13 residues. Trimming shortened V by 0 bases and J by 2 bases, and 5 bases separated the two germline ends. CDR3 amino acids: CASSLAGTYEQYF. Here the CDR3 DNA reads TGTGCCAGCAGCTTAGCTGGGACCTACGAGCAGTACTTC.

The count of this clone is one. The rearrangement joins TRBV5-1 to TRBJ2-3; D is undetermined. The V and J ends lost 0 bases and 1 base respectively, with 9 bases between them. There are 15 residues in the CDR3. Germline CDR1 reads SGHRS; CDR2 reads YFSETQ. The CDR3: CASSLVLRGTDTQYF. The CDR3 DNA sequence: TGCGCCAGCAGCTTGGTTTTGCGTGGCACAGATACGCAGTATTTT.

CDR3 coding DNA: TGTGCCAGCAGCGCCCTGGCCACTAACTATGGCTACACCTTC. Protein sequence: CASSALATNYGYTF. The chain is built from TRBV27 and TRBJ1-2; D not resolved. The germline CDR1 and CDR2 sequences are MNHEY and SMNVEV (reference sequence). The CDR3 covers 14 residues. V was shortened by 6 bases and J by 0 bases, with 11 bases between the two germline ends.

V is TRBV9 and J is TRBJ2-3, with 9 bases aligning to TRBD2. V gave up 5 bases and J gave up 0 bases; unmatched junction bases: 7. Germline CDR1 SGDLS, CDR2 YYNGEE. The CDR3 extends over 16 amino acids. The CDR3 here is CASRGTSSFSTDTQYF. DNA of the CDR3: TGTGCCAGCAGAGGGACTAGCAGCTTTAGCACAGATACGCAGTATTTT.

This chain links TRBV18 with TRBJ1-5, with D uncertain. In germline, CDR1 is KGHSH, CDR2 LQKENI. This CDR3 spans 16 amino acids. V was shortened by 4 bases and J by 4 bases, with 17 bases between the two germline ends. CDR3 DNA: TGTGCCAGCTCACAAGAGGGTCTGGAAGTTAATCAGCCCCAGCATTTT. This encodes CASSQEGLEVNQPQHF.